The clone carrying this T cell receptor (beta chain) has a count of ten or more. The antigen is unknown. This CDR3 has 17 residues. V was trimmed by 1 base and J by 2 bases, leaving 15 bases between them. The germline CDR1 and CDR2 sequences are LGHDT and YNNKEL (reference sequence). The data originate from a study of T-cell reconstitution after alpha-beta-depleted transplantation in children. The study, taken as a whole, reports: Recipient T cells and thymic progenitors that survived were the source of the high TCRbeta diversity seen at day 60 in some patients. T-cell counts and diversity were attributed mostly to newly produced T cells one year after transplant.

A TCRbeta library incorporating unique molecular identifiers was prepared. TCRdb analysed the PCR reads with MiXCR anew, one entry per CDR3 protein. The sample lists around 200,000 distinct CDR3 sequences; around 9.9% were seen once. The chain couples TRBV3-1 to TRBJ2-1; tentative D call: TRBD1 (6 bases). The sequence derives from a child younger than two with acute myeloid leukemia, due to receive a stem cell transplant. Sequencing was performed on PBMCs, taken before TCRalphabeta/CD19-depleted stem cell transplant. This chain's CDR3 is CASSQARTAVTYNEQFF. The CDR3 nucleotides are TGTGCCAGCAGCCAAGCGCGGACAGCCGTCACCTACAATGAGCAGTTCTTC.